The 8 T cell receptor beta chains below all came from one sample that was sequenced in a study of T cells in Graves' hyperthyroidism and ophthalmopathy. It was RNA transcripts that yielded the amplified TCR beta CDR3 regions. Using the HTBI primer set, a first-round RT-PCR was run on the TCR CDR3. TCRdb used MiXCR to reprocess the multiplex PCR reads, holding one entry per CDR3 protein. The sample contains approximately 330,000 distinct CDR3 sequences, 15% to 20% of which appear only once. The sample was blood. Receptors were obtained from a woman in her 50s with Graves' hyperthyroidism.

CDR3 in DNA: TGTGCCAGCAGTGAAAACATGGGGACAGGGGCCCGGACCGGGGAGCTGTTTTTT. Translating it yields CASSENMGTGARTGELFF. V usage is TRBV6-1 and J usage is TRBJ2-2, with 10 bases lining up with TRBD1. The CDR3 runs to 18 residues. J lost 5 bases, V lost 2 bases, and 11 bases had no gene match. Germline CDR1 is MNHNS and CDR2 is SASEGT.

The chain links TRBV27 to TRBJ2-3; the match to TRBD1 covers 9 bases. Germline V CDR1 and CDR2: MNHEY, SMNVEV (reference sequence). V lost 2 bases to trimming and J lost 2 bases; unmatched junction nucleotides: 5. The CDR3 spans 16 residues. CDR3 loop: CASSLGTGTFTDTQYF. CDR3 bases: TGTGCCAGCAGTTTAGGGACAGGGACATTCACAGATACGCAGTATTTT.

The chain employs TRBV4-2 and TRBJ1-1; D unresolved. The germline gives CDR1 LGHNA, CDR2 YNFKEQ. Trimming cost V 3 bases and J 2 bases, with 10 bases left between them. The CDR3 contains 14 residues. The CDR3 DNA reads as TGTGCCAGCAGCCATTACAGCGGAAACACTGAAGCTTTCTTT. Its protein product is CASSHYSGNTEAFF.

The V and J genes are TRBV20-1 and TRBJ1-2, with D tentatively TRBD1 (6 bases). Looked up from germline, CDR1 is DFQATT and CDR2 is SNEGSKA (reference sequence). This CDR3 region has 14 residues. Trimming stripped 3 bases from V and 3 bases from J, with 14 bases between. The CDR3 bases are TGCAGTGCTAGCAAGGGGACACGGTACTATGGCTACACCTTC. It specifies CSASKGTRYYGYTF.

The V and J genes are TRBV6-2 or TRBV6-3 and TRBJ2-1, with 7 bases matching TRBD2. Germline trimming cut 0 bases from V and 3 bases from J; bases unmatched to any gene: 8. The CDR3 consists of 17 residues. Germline CDR1 reads MNHEY; CDR2 reads SVGEGT. CDR3 loop: CASSYSFGSGLYNEQFF. The DNA of the CDR3 is TGTGCCAGCAGTTACTCTTTTGGTAGCGGGCTCTACAATGAGCAGTTCTTC.

This clonotype was recorded many times. The chain recombines TRBV6-5 with TRBJ1-1; no definite D call. In germline, CDR1 is MNHEY, CDR2 SVGAGI. The CDR3 totals 14 residues. Trimming removed 2 bases from V and 8 bases from J, with 15 bases in between. The CDR3 coding sequence is TGTGCCAGCAGTTACCAATTGCCAACATCAGAAGCTTTCTTT. It codes for CASSYQLPTSEAFF.

This chain links TRBV3-1 with TRBJ1-6, with D possibly TRBD1 on 6 matching bases. Germline values: CDR1 LGHDT, CDR2 YNNKEL (reference sequence). V lost 0 bases and J 7 bases, leaving 19 bases between the germline ends. This CDR3 region has 18 residues. This CDR3 is CASSQDGKRGTHNSPLHF. In DNA, the CDR3 is TGTGCCAGCAGCCAAGATGGGAAGAGAGGGACACACAATTCACCCCTCCACTTT. The whole variable domain, remainder taken from reference TRBV3-1 and TRBJ1-6, is DTAVSQTPKYLVTQMGNDKSIKCEQNLGHDTMYWYKQDSKKFLKIMFSYNNKELIINETVPNRFSPKSPDKAHLNLHINSLELGDSAVYFCASSQDGKRGTHNSPLHFGNGTRLTVT.

The sample holds a few counts of this clonotype. The chain couples TRBV28 to TRBJ2-2, with 9 nucleotides matching TRBD2. Losses at the gene ends were 5 bases for V and 4 bases for J; bases not matched to a gene: 11. The CDR3 has 17 residues. Per germline, CDR1 MDHEN and CDR2 SYDVKM. The DNA of the CDR3 is TGTGCCAGCAGTCCCGACAGGGCGGGAGGGCCCACCGGGGAGCTGTTTTTT. Its protein is CASSPDRAGGPTGELFF. Drawing the rest from reference TRBV28 and TRBJ2-2, the complete variable domain is DVKVTQSSRYLVKRTGEKVFLECVQDMDHENMFWYRQDPGLGLRLIYFSYDVKMKEKGDIPEGYSVSREKKERFSLILESASTNQTSMYLCASSPDRAGGPTGELFFGEGSRLTVL.